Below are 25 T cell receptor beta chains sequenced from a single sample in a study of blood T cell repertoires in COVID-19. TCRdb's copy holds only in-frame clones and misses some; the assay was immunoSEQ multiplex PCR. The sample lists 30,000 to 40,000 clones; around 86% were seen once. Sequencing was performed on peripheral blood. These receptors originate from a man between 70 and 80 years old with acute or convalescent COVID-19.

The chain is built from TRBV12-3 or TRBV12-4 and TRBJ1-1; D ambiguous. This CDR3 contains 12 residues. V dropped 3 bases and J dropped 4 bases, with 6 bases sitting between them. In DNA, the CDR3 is TGTGCCAGCAGTTTTTCGCGCACTGAAGCTTTCTTT. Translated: CASSFSRTEAFF.

The CDR3 sequence: CASSLIGDTEAFF. Here the CDR3 DNA reads TGTGCCAGCAGCTTAATCGGAGACACTGAAGCTTTCTTT. This chain connects TRBV7-2 to TRBJ1-1; no definite D call. V was clipped by 2 bases and J by 3 bases, with 7 bases between them. Looked up from germline, CDR1 is SGHTA and CDR2 is FQGNSA. The CDR3 has 13 residues.

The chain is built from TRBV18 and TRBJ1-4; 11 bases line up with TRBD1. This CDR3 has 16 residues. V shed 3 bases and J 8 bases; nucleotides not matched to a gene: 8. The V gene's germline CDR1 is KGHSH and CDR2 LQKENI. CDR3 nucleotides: TGTGCCAGCTCACCGGACAGGGGGCAGGGCTTCGAAAAACTGTTTTTT. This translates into CASSPDRGQGFEKLFF.

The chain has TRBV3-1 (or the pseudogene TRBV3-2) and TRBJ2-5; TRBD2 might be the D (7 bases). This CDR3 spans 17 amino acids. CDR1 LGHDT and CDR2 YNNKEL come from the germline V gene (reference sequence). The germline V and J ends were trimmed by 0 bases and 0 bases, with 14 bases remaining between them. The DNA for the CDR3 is TGTGCCAGCAGCCAAGAATTGGAGGGGGGGGACCAAGAGACCCAGTACTTC. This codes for CASSQELEGGDQETQYF.

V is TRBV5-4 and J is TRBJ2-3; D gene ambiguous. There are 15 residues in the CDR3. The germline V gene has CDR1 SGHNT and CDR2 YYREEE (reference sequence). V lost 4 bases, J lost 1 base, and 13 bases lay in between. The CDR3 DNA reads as TGTGCCAGCAGCGTGGAACCCCGGGGCACAGATACGCAGTATTTT. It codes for CASSVEPRGTDTQYF.

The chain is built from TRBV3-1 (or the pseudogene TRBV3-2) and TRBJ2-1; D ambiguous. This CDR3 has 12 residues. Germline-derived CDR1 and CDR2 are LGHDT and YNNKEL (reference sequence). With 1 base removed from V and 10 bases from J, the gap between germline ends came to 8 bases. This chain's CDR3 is CASSQAEREQFF. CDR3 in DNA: TGTGCCAGCAGCCAAGCCGAGAGGGAGCAGTTCTTC.

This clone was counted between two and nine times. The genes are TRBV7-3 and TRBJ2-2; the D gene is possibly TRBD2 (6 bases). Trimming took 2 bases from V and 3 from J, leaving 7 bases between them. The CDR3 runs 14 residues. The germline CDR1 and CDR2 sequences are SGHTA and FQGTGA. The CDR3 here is CASSLGTDTGELFF. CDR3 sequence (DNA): TGTGCCAGCAGCTTAGGGACTGACACCGGGGAGCTGTTTTTT.

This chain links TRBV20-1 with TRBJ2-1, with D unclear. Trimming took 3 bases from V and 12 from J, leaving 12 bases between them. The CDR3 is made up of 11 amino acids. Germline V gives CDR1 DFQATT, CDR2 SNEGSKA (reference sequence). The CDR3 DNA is TGCAGTGCTAGGGGTTTGACTCTGCAGTTCTTC. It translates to CSARGLTLQFF.

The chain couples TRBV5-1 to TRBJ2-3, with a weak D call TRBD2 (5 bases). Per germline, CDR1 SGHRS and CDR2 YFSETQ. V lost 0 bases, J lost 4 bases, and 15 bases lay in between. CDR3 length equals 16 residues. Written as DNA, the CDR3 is TGCGCCAGCAGCTTGGAAGGCGCCCCGAGGGCAGATACGCAGTATTTT. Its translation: CASSLEGAPRADTQYF.

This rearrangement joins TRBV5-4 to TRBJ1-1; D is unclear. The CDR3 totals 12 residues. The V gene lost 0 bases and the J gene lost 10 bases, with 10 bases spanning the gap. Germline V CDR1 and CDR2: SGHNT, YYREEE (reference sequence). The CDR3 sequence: CASSLVEGTAFF. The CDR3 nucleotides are TGTGCCAGCAGCTTGGTCGAGGGCACAGCTTTCTTT.

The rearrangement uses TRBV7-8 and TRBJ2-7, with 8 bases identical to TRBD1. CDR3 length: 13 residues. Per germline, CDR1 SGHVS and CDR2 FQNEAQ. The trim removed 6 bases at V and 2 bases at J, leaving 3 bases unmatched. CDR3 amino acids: CASSWDRPYEQYF. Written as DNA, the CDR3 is TGTGCCAGCAGTTGGGACAGGCCCTACGAGCAGTACTTC.

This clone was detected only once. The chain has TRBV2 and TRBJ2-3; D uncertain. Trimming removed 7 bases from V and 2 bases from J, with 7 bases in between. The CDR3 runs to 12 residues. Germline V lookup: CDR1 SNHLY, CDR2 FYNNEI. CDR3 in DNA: TGTGCCAGCATGGGCCTCACAGATACGCAGTATTTT. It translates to CASMGLTDTQYF.

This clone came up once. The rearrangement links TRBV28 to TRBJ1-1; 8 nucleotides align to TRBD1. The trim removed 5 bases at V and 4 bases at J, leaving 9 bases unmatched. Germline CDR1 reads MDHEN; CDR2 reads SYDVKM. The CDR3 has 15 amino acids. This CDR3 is CASSTRTGKPTEAFF. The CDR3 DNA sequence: TGTGCCAGCAGTACCCGGACAGGGAAACCCACTGAAGCTTTCTTT.

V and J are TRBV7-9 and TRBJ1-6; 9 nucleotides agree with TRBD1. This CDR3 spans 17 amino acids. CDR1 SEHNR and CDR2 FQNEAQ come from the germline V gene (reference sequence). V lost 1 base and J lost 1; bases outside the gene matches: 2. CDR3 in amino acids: CASSLDGQGSYNSPLHF. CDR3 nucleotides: TGTGCCAGCAGCTTAGACGGACAGGGGTCCTATAATTCACCCCTCCACTTT.

The CDR3 DNA is TGCAGTGCTGCGGGGGGCCACGAGCAGTACTTC. The encoded protein is CSAAGGHEQYF. This chain joins TRBV20-1 and TRBJ2-7; 8 bases align to TRBD2. The CDR3 sequence is 11 residues long. V lost 5 bases to trimming and J lost 5 bases; unmatched junction nucleotides: 2. Germline V CDR1 and CDR2: DFQATT, SNEGSKA (reference sequence).

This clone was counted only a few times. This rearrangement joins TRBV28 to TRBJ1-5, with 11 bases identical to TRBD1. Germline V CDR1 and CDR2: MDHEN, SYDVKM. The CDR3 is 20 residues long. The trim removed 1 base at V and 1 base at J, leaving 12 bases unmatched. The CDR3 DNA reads TGTGCCAGCAGTTTATCGGGACGGACAGGGGGCGGAAGGAGCAATCAGCCCCAGCATTTT. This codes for CASSLSGRTGGGRSNQPQHF.

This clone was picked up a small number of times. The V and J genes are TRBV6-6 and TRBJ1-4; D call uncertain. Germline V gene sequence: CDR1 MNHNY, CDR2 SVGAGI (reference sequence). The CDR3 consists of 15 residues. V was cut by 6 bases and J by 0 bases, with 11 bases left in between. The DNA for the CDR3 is TGTGCCAGCAGAGACATCCGTGCAACTAATGAAAAACTGTTTTTT. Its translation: CASRDIRATNEKLFF.

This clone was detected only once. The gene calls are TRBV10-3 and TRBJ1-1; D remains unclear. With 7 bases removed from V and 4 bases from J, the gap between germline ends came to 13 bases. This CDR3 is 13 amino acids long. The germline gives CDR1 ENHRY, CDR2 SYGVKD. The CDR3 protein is CAIKAPPGTEAFF. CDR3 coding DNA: TGTGCCATCAAGGCTCCTCCGGGCACTGAAGCTTTCTTT.

Written as DNA, the CDR3 is TGTGCCAGCAGATCCGGGACTAGCGGGAATACGCAGTATTTT. Amino acid sequence: CASRSGTSGNTQYF. V is TRBV6-5 and J is TRBJ2-3; 13 nucleotides agree with TRBD2. The V gene's germline CDR1 is MNHEY and CDR2 SVGAGI. Germline trimming cut 6 bases from V and 7 bases from J; bases unmatched to any gene: 4. The CDR3 length is 14 residues.

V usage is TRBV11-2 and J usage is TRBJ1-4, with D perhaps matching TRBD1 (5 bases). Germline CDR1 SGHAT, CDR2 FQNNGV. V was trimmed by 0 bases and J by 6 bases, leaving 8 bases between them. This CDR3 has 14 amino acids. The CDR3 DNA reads TGTGCCAGCAGCTTAGACAGGGTTGATGAAAAACTGTTTTTT. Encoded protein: CASSLDRVDEKLFF. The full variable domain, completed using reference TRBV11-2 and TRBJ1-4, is EAGVAQSPRYKIIEKRQSVAFWCNPISGHATLYWYQQILGQGPKLLIQFQNNGVVDDSQLPKDRFSAERLKGVDSTLKIQPAKLEDSAVYLCASSLDRVDEKLFFGSGTQLSVL.

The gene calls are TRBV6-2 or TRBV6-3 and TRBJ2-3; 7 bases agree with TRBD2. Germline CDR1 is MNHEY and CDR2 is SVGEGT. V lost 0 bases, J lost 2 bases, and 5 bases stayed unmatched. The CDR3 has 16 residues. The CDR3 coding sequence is TGTGCCAGCAGTTACTCGGGACTACCCTCCACAGATACGCAGTATTTT. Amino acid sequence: CASSYSGLPSTDTQYF.

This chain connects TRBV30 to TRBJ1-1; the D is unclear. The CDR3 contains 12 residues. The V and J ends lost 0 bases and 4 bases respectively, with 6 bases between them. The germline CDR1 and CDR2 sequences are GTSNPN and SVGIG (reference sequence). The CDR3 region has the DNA TGTGCCTGGAGTGTAAAGCCCACTGAAGCTTTCTTT. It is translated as CAWSVKPTEAFF.

CDR3 sequence (DNA): TGCAGTGCTAGTTCGAGTGTTGAGCAGTTCTTC. This gives the protein CSASSSVEQFF. The chain links TRBV20-1 to TRBJ2-1; D remains unclear. CDR3 size: 11 residues. Deletions cut 3 bases from V and 9 bases from J, with 9 bases between. Germline V CDR1 and CDR2: DFQATT, SNEGSKA (reference sequence).

Written as DNA, the CDR3 is TGTGCCAGCTCACCCCAAGTTGATCGGGAAACAACTAATGAAAAACTGTTTTTT. Protein product: CASSPQVDRETTNEKLFF. This rearrangement joins TRBV18 to TRBJ1-4; D uncertain. The germline V and J ends were trimmed by 3 bases and 0 bases, with 17 bases remaining between them. The CDR3 contains 18 residues. Looked up from germline, CDR1 is KGHSH and CDR2 is LQKENI.

The chain's CDR3 is CASSHSRSLEQYF. DNA for the CDR3: TGCGCCAGCAGTCATAGCCGGTCTCTCGAGCAGTACTTC. The chain couples TRBV23-1 to TRBJ2-7; D ambiguous. TRBV23-1 is sorted into the ORF group, with uncertain function. The CDR3 consists of 13 residues. The V and J ends lost 3 bases and 6 bases respectively, with 12 bases between them.